Following are 6 T cell receptor beta chains from one sample sequenced in a study. Cells sorted as Tregs were CD4+, CD25+ and CD127-/low. TCRdb ran MiXCR on the 5' RACE reads and lists one entry per CDR3 protein. The table has some 10,000 distinct CDR3 sequences, roughly 17% seen once. The source material was Tregs sorted from a lymph node. Receptor source: a female donor with breast cancer.

This clonotype has at least ten counts. J is TRBJ2-1 and V is TRBV12-3 or TRBV12-4; 7 positions match TRBD2. V was pared by 6 bases and J by 8 bases, with 10 bases of the junction left unmatched. The CDR3 totals 14 residues. The CDR3 sequence is CASSPRGRVDEQFF. The CDR3 DNA sequence: TGTGCCAGCAGCCCCCGGGGGAGGGTCGATGAGCAGTTCTTC.

This clonotype showed up just a few times. A much larger clone lies a single base off, so this may be a read error. The chain has TRBV12-3 or TRBV12-4 and TRBJ2-1; 8 nucleotides agree with TRBD2. This CDR3 has 16 amino acids. The DNA for the CDR3 is TGTGCCAGCAGTTCTACCCCTAGCGGGCGCTACAATGGGCAGTTCTTC. Translated, it gives CASSSTPSGRYNGQFF.

The chain has TRBV28 and TRBJ1-5; no clear D gene. Germline CDR1 reads MDHEN; CDR2 reads SYDVKM. V gave up 6 bases and J gave up 3 bases, with 6 bases separating them. The CDR3 totals 12 residues. The CDR3 loop reads CASRGYNQPQHF. The DNA for the CDR3 is TGTGCCAGCAGGGGTTACAATCAGCCCCAGCATTTT.

With regard to this clonotype: Given a much more abundant clone one base away, this may be a read error. This chain connects TRBV2 to TRBJ1-2; 7 bases are a match to TRBD1. Germline V lookup: CDR1 SNHLY, CDR2 FYNNEI. This CDR3 comprises 13 residues. DNA of the CDR3: TGTGCCAGCAGTGGACAGGGCTACTATGGCCACACCTTC. This encodes CASSGQGYYGHTF.

This sequence joins TRBV20-1 and TRBJ1-1; D possibly corresponds to TRBD1 (5 bases). This CDR3 region has 17 residues. From germline, CDR1 is DFQATT and CDR2 SNEGSKA (reference sequence). V was cut by 0 bases and J by 4 bases, with 21 bases left in between. CDR3 coding DNA: TGCAGTGCTAGAGATAACAGGCGCATCGGGTTTCGCACTGAAGCTTTCTTT. It encodes CSARDNRRIGFRTEAFF.

This clonotype is judged medium-sized. The chain has TRBV7-3 and TRBJ2-1; D remains unclear. The length of the CDR3 is 13 residues. Deletions cut 4 bases from V and 7 bases from J, with 11 bases between. The germline V gene encodes CDR1 SGHTA and CDR2 FQGTGA. The CDR3 protein is CASSSGQRNEQFF. As DNA, the CDR3 is TGTGCCAGCAGCTCCGGGCAAAGGAATGAGCAGTTCTTC.